This T cell receptor (beta chain) was recorded in a study of beta chain features in type 1 diabetes. Notes on the study in general: All four CD4+ subsets of Type 1 diabetes patients contained TCRB CDR3s that were moderately but significantly shorter. Shorter templates might be favored by PCR, equally in patients and controls. Comparison showed that naive, central memory and Treg TCRB repertoires appeared more similar among patients than among healthy donors.

The isolated RNA, all of it, was reverse transcribed, so expressed TCRB transcripts were what got sequenced. Assay: immunoSEQ multiplex PCR; the TCRdb copy retains only in-frame clones and omits some. Here the sample spans approximately 50,000 clones, around 60% being singletons. The CDR3 length is 16 residues. The J segment lost 6 bases and the V segment lost 0 bases, leaving 9 bases of the junction unmatched. CDR1 is SGHRS, CDR2 YFSETQ, per germline. Comment on this clone: No antigen is known for it.

Markers CD45RO/CCR7/CD25/CD127/CD95/CD27 served to sort CD4+ naive, central memory, regulatory and stem cell-like memory cells. Purity (above 98%) was reached by all sorted populations. This chain connects TRBV5-1 to TRBJ2-7, with 10 positions matching TRBD2. Sequencing was done on a sample of stem cell memory CD4+ T cells from blood. The receptor was derived from a woman aged 30 to 39 with type 1 diabetes. The CDR3 here is CASSLVRGAGGIEQYF. CDR3 DNA sequence: TGCGCCAGCAGCTTGGTCAGAGGAGCGGGAGGGATCGAGCAGTACTTC.